This is a list of T cell receptor beta chains from one sample in a study of cytomegalovirus exposure and HLA in healthy donors. TCRdb's table, derived via immunoSEQ multiplex PCR, lists solely in-frame clones and lacks some. The sample comprises some 160,000 clones, around 80% of which are singletons, and 6.3% rests with the top ten. Sample: PBMCs. The receptors derive from a male donor in good health and CMV-seropositive. Each CDR3 is given with its conserved first and last residue. A D gene is named only where the DNA matches it firmly. The size of a clone is reported for some rows only, either as once, few or many, or as a class for expanded clones.

D gene	V gene	J gene	clone size	CDR3 protein	CDR3 DNA
TRBD2	TRBV4-2	TRBJ2-3	NA	CASSQDRAGTSGRLTDTQYF	TGTGCCAGCAGCCAAGATAGGGCCGGGACTAGCGGGAGGCTTACAGATACGCAGTATTTT
TRBD2	TRBV6-1	TRBJ2-1	NA	CASSDGGMNNEQFF	TGTGCCAGCAGTGACGGGGGGATGAACAATGAGCAGTTCTTC
TRBD1	TRBV11-3	TRBJ1-2	NA	CASSLVPGTGASNYGYTF	TGTGCCAGCAGCTTAGTCCCCGGGACAGGAGCGTCTAACTATGGCTACACCTTC
NA	TRBV5-4	TRBJ1-2	NA	CASRPTGSGHGYTF	TGTGCCAGCAGGCCTACCGGGTCGGGTCATGGCTACACCTTC
NA	TRBV15	TRBJ2-3	NA	CATSRDPGNTQYF	TGTGCCACCAGCAGAGATCCGGGGAATACGCAGTATTTT
NA	TRBV7-9	TRBJ1-1	NA	CASSLPSGSNTEAFF	TGTGCCAGCAGCTTACCTTCGGGGTCGAACACTGAAGCTTTCTTT
TRBD2	TRBV10-3	TRBJ2-7	NA	CAISKSGSNDHEQYF	TGTGCCATCAGTAAAAGCGGGAGTAATGATCACGAGCAGTACTTC
NA	TRBV5-1	TRBJ2-2	NA	CASSLDNSNTGELFF	TGCGCCAGCAGCTTGGACAATTCGAACACCGGGGAGCTGTTTTTT
NA	TRBV19	TRBJ1-1	NA	CASSISADMNTEAFF	TGTGCCAGTAGTATTTCGGCGGATATGAACACTGAAGCTTTCTTT
NA	TRBV4-3	TRBJ2-7	NA	CASSPSSRGTYEQYF	TGCGCCAGCAGCCCCTCGTCCAGGGGCACCTACGAGCAGTACTTC
TRBD1	TRBV27	TRBJ2-2	NA	CASSLLQGTRLTGELFF	TGTGCCAGCAGTTTGCTACAGGGGACCCGCCTCACCGGGGAGCTGTTTTTT
TRBD2	TRBV9	TRBJ2-2	NA	CASSDHSGTGELFF	TGTGCCAGCAGCGACCATAGCGGGACCGGGGAGCTGTTTTTT
NA	TRBV7-2	TRBJ1-1	NA	CASSLGPYTEAFF	TGTGCCAGCAGCTTAGGGCCGTACACTGAAGCTTTCTTT
TRBD2	TRBV18	TRBJ2-3	NA	CASSPWLAGEGTDTQYF	TGTGCCAGCTCACCATGGCTAGCGGGAGAGGGCACAGATACGCAGTATTTT
NA	TRBV6-1	TRBJ1-2	NA	CASSGGGYTF	TGTGCCAGCAGTGGCGGAGGCTACACCTTC
NA	TRBV30	TRBJ1-1	NA	CAWRPRGPEAFF	TGTGCCTGGAGGCCCAGGGGACCTGAAGCTTTCTTT
NA	TRBV6-5	TRBJ1-3	few	CASWRGSGNTIYF	TGTGCCAGCTGGCGGGGCTCTGGAAACACCATATATTTT
TRBD1	TRBV7-2	TRBJ1-2	NA	CASSSGQAIVNYGYTF	TGTGCCAGCAGCTCGGGACAGGCGATCGTTAACTATGGCTACACCTTC
NA	TRBV2	TRBJ2-2	NA	CASSEQRPNTGELFF	TGTGCCAGCAGTGAACAGCGACCAAACACCGGGGAGCTGTTTTTT
NA	TRBV27	TRBJ2-7	NA	CASSFAGRPYEQYF	TGTGCCAGCAGTTTCGCGGGACGACCCTACGAGCAGTACTTC
TRBD1	TRBV19	TRBJ2-3	few	CASKKDRGTSTDTQYF	TGTGCCAGTAAGAAGGACAGGGGCACTAGCACAGATACGCAGTATTTT
NA	TRBV27	TRBJ1-2	NA	CASSLAGRPNYGYTF	TGTGCCAGCAGTTTAGCGGGCAGACCTAACTATGGCTACACCTTC
NA	TRBV6-5	TRBJ1-5	NA	CASSYSGEDQPQHF	TGTGCCAGCAGTTACTCGGGGGAGGACCAGCCCCAGCATTTT
TRBD1	TRBV6-1	TRBJ2-6	NA	CASSGDRDRNSGANVLTF	TGTGCCAGCAGTGGGGACCGGGACAGAAACTCTGGGGCCAACGTCCTGACTTTC
TRBD2	TRBV7-3	TRBJ2-2	NA	CASSPFRRETPGGELFF	TGTGCCAGCAGCCCCTTTCGGCGGGAGACTCCGGGCGGGGAGCTGTTTTTT
TRBD1	TRBV29-1	TRBJ1-2	NA	CSVWDRGNSGYTF	TGCAGCGTTTGGGACAGGGGGAATAGCGGCTACACCTTC
NA	TRBV5-1	TRBJ2-6	NA	CASSLILTGDLLSGANVLTF	TGCGCCAGCAGCTTGATTCTGACAGGCGACCTTCTCTCTGGGGCCAACGTCCTGACTTTC
NA	TRBV18	TRBJ1-2	NA	CASSPGSDYGYTF	TGTGCCAGCTCACCCGGGAGCGACTATGGCTACACCTTC
NA	TRBV11-3	TRBJ1-6	NA	CASSWSWEDMNSPLHF	TGTGCCAGCAGCTGGTCATGGGAGGATATGAATTCACCCCTCCACTTT
NA	TRBV27	TRBJ2-7	NA	CASSHYHRAGEQYF	TGTGCCAGCAGCCACTACCACAGGGCTGGCGAGCAGTACTTC
NA	TRBV30	TRBJ2-7	few	CAWGAIEQYF	TGTGCCTGGGGGGCCATAGAACAGTACTTC
TRBD2	TRBV30	TRBJ2-3	NA	CAWSRTSGRSDTQYF	TGTGCCTGGAGTCGAACTAGCGGGAGATCAGATACGCAGTATTTT
TRBD2	TRBV30	TRBJ2-4	NA	CAWSVSGRGNIQYF	TGTGCCTGGAGTGTTAGCGGGAGAGGAAACATTCAGTACTTC
NA	TRBV27	TRBJ1-2	NA	CASSLTSTFVYGYTF	TGTGCCAGCAGTTTAACCTCCACATTTGTATATGGCTACACCTTC
TRBD1	TRBV6-5	TRBJ2-5	NA	CASSPRDRGGETQYF	TGTGCCAGCAGTCCCCGGGACAGGGGCGGGGAGACCCAGTACTTC
TRBD1	TRBV14	TRBJ2-2	NA	CASSHYRGRRTGELFF	TGTGCCAGCAGCCACTACAGGGGGCGCCGGACCGGGGAGCTGTTTTTT
TRBD1	TRBV5-1	TRBJ2-5	NA	CASSLGLTRGQGKETQYF	TGCGCCAGCAGCTTGGGCTTAACCCGAGGACAGGGAAAAGAGACCCAGTACTTC
NA	TRBV9	TRBJ1-1	NA	CASSAAELTAEAFF	TGTGCCAGCAGCGCGGCAGAGTTGACAGCTGAAGCTTTCTTT
TRBD1	TRBV6-5	TRBJ1-1	NA	CASSRQGATEAFF	TGTGCCAGCAGCCGACAGGGGGCCACTGAAGCTTTCTTT
NA	TRBV29-1	TRBJ2-7	NA	CSGGTAYEQYF	TGCAGCGGCGGGACAGCCTACGAGCAGTACTTC
TRBD2	TRBV11-3	TRBJ2-7	NA	CASSLVALSGGRTPVPPGDF	TGTGCCAGCAGCTTAGTCGCGTTGTCTGGCGGGAGAACCCCCGTACCCCCTGGGGACTTC
NA	TRBV7-6	TRBJ1-3	NA	CASSLSGVANTIYF	TGTGCCAGCAGCTTATCAGGGGTGGCAAACACCATATATTTT